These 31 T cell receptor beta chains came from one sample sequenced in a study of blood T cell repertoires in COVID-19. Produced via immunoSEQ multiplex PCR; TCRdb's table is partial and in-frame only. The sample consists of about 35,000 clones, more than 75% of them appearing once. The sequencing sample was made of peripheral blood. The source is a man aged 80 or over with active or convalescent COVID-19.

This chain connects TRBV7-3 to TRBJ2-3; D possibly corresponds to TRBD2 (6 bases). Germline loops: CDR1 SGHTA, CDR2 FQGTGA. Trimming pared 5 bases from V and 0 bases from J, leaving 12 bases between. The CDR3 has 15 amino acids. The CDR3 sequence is CASSLGGESTDTQYF. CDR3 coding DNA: TGTGCCAGCAGCCTGGGGGGTGAGAGCACAGATACGCAGTATTTT. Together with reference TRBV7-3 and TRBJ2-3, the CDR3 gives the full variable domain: GAGVSQTPSNKVTEKGKYVELRCDPISGHTALYWYRQSLGQGPEFLIYFQGTGAADDSGLPNDRFFAVRPEGSVSTLKIQRTERGDSAVYLCASSLGGESTDTQYFGPGTRLTVL.

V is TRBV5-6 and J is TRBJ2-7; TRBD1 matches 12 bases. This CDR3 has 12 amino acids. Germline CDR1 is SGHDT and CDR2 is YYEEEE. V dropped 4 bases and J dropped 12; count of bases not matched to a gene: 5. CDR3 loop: CASSPGTGGPYF. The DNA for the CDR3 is TGTGCCAGCAGCCCCGGGACAGGGGGCCCGTACTTC.

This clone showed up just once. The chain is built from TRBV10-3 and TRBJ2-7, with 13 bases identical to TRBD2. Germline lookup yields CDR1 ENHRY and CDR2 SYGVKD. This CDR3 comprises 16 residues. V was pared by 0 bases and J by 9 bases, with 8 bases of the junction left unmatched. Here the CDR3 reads CAISESMVLAGGRQYF. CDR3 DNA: TGTGCCATCAGTGAGTCGATGGTACTAGCGGGAGGGAGGCAGTACTTC.

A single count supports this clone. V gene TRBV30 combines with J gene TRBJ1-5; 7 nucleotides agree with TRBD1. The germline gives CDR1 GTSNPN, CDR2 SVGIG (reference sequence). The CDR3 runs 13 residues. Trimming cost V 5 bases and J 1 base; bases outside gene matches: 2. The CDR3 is CAWAGGSNQPQHF. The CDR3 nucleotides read TGTGCCTGGGCAGGGGGGAGCAATCAGCCCCAGCATTTT.

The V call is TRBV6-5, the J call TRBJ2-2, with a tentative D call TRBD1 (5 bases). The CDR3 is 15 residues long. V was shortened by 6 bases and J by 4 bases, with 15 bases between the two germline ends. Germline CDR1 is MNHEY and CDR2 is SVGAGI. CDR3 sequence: CASRAQGFGTGELFF. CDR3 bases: TGTGCCAGCAGAGCCCAGGGATTTGGCACCGGGGAGCTGTTTTTT.

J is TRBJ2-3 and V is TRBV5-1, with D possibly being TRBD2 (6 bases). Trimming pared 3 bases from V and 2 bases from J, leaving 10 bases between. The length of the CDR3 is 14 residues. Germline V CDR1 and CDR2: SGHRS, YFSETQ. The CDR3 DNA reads TGCGCCAGCAGCTCGGGACTCAACACAGATACGCAGTATTTT. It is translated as CASSSGLNTDTQYF. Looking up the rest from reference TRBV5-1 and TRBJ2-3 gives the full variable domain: KAGVTQTPRYLIKTRGQQVTLSCSPISGHRSVSWYQQTPGQGLQFLFEYFSETQRNKGNFPGRFSGRQFSNSRSEMNVSTLELGDSALYLCASSSGLNTDTQYFGPGTRLTVL.

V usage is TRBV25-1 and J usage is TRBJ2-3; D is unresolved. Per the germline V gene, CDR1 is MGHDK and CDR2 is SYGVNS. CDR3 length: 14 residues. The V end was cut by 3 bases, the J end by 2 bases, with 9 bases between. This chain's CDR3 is CASSEGAYTDTQYF. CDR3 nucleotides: TGTGCCAGCAGTGAGGGCGCATACACAGATACGCAGTATTTT.

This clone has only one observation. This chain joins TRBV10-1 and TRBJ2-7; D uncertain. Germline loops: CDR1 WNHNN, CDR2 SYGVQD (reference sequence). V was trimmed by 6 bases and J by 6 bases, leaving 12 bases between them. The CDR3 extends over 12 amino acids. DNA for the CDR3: TGCGCCAGCAGCCCCGACATGACCGAGCAGTACTTC. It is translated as CASSPDMTEQYF.

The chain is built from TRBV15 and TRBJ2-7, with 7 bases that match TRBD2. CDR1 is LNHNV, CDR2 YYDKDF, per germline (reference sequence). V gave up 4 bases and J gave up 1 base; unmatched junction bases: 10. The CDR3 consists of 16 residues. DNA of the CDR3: TGTGCCACCAGCACGAGACCGAGCGGGAATTCCTACGAGCAGTACTTC. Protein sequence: CATSTRPSGNSYEQYF.

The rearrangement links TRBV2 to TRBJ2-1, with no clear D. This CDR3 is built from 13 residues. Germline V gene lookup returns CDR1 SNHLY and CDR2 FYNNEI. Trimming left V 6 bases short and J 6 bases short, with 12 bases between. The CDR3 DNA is TGTGCCAGCAGGAAAGGAGCCAGCAATGAGCAGTTCTTC. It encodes CASRKGASNEQFF.

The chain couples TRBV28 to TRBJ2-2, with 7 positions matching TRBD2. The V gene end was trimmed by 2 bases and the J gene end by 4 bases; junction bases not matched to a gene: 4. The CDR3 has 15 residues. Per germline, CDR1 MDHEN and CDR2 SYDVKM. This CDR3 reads CASSLGAGPTGELFF. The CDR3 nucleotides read TGTGCCAGCAGTTTAGGAGCGGGACCCACCGGGGAGCTGTTTTTT.

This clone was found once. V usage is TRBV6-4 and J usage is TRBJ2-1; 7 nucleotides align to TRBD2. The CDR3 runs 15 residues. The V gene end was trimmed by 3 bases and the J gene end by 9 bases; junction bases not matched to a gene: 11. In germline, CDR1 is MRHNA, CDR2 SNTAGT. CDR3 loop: CASSESSGGSGEQFF. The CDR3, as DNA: TGTGCCAGCAGTGAGTCTAGCGGAGGAAGCGGTGAGCAGTTCTTC.

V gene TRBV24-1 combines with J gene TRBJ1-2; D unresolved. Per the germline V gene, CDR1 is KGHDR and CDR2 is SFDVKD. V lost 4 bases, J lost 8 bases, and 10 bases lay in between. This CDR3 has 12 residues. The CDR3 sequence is CATSEQAGGYTF. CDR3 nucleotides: TGTGCCACCAGTGAGCAAGCGGGCGGCTACACCTTC.

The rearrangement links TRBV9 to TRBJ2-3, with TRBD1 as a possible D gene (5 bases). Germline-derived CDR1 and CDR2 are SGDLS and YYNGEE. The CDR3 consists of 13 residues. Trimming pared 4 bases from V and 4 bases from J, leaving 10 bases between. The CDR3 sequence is CASSFGAADTQYF. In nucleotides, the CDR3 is TGTGCCAGCAGCTTTGGGGCGGCAGATACGCAGTATTTT.

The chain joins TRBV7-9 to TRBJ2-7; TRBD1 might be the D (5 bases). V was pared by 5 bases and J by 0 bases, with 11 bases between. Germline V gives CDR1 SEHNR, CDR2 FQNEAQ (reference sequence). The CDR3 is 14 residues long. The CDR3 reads CASSPRAFSYEQYF. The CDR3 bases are TGTGCCAGCAGCCCCAGGGCTTTCTCCTACGAGCAGTACTTC. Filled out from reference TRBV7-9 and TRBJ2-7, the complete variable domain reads DTGVSQNPRHKITKRGQNVTFRCDPISEHNRLYWYRQTLGQGPEFLTYFQNEAQLEKSRLLSDRFSAERPKGSFSTLEIQRTEQGDSAMYLCASSPRAFSYEQYFGPGTRLTVT.

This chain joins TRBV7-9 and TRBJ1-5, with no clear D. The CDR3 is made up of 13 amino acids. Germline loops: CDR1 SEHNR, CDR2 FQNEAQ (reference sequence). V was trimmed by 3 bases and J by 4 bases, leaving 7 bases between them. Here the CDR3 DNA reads TGTGCCAGCAGCTTTGGGGAGAATCAGCCCCAGCATTTT. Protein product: CASSFGENQPQHF.

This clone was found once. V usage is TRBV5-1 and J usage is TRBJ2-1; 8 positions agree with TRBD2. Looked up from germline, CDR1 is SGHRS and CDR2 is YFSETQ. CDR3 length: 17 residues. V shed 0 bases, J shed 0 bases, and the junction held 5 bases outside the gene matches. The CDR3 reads CASSLEPAGGSYNEQFF. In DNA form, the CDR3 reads TGCGCCAGCAGCTTGGAGCCCGCGGGAGGCTCCTACAATGAGCAGTTCTTC.

The CDR3 DNA follows: TGTGCCAGCAGCCAGATGGGACAGGAGGGGGATCAGCCCCAGCATTTT. It yields the protein CASSQMGQEGDQPQHF. The chain combines TRBV16 with TRBJ1-5; TRBD1 matches 8 bases. Germline V gene sequence: CDR1 KGHSY, CDR2 FQNENV. This CDR3 spans 16 amino acids. The J segment lost 5 bases and the V segment lost 3 bases, leaving 9 bases of the junction unmatched.

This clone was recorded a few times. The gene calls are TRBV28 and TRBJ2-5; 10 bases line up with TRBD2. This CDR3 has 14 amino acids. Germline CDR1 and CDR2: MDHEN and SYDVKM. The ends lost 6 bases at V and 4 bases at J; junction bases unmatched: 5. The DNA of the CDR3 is TGTGCCAGCAGCAAAGCGGGAGGGCGAGAGACCCAGTACTTC. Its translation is CASSKAGGRETQYF.

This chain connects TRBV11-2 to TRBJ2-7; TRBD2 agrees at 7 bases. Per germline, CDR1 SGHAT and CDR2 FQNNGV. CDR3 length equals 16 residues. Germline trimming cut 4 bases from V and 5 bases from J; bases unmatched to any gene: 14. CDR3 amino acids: CASSSIAVGGPNEQYF. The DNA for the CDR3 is TGTGCCAGCAGCTCCATAGCGGTGGGAGGGCCCAACGAGCAGTACTTC. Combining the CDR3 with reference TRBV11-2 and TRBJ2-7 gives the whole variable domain EAGVAQSPRYKIIEKRQSVAFWCNPISGHATLYWYQQILGQGPKLLIQFQNNGVVDDSQLPKDRFSAERLKGVDSTLKIQPAKLEDSAVYLCASSSIAVGGPNEQYFGPGTRLTVT.

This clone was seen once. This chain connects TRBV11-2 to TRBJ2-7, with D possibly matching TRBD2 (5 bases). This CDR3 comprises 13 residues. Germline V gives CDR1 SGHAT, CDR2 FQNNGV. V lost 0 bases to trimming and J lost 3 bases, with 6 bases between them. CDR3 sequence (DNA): TGTGCCAGCAGCTTAGACGGGGACTACGAGCAGTACTTC. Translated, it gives CASSLDGDYEQYF. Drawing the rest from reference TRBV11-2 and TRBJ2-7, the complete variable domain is EAGVAQSPRYKIIEKRQSVAFWCNPISGHATLYWYQQILGQGPKLLIQFQNNGVVDDSQLPKDRFSAERLKGVDSTLKIQPAKLEDSAVYLCASSLDGDYEQYFGPGTRLTVT.

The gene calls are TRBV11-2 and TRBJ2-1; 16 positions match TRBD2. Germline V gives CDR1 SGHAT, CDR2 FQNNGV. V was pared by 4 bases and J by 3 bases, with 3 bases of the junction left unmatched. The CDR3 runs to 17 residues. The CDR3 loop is CASSSGLAGGYYNEQFF. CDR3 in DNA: TGTGCCAGCAGCTCGGGACTAGCGGGAGGGTACTACAATGAGCAGTTCTTC.

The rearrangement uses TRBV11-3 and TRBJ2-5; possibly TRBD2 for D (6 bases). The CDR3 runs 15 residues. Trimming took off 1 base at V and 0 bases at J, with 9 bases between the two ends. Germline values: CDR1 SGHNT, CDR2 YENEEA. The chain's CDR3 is CASSLAGLYQETQYF. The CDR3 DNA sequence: TGTGCCAGCAGCTTAGCGGGACTGTACCAAGAGACCCAGTACTTC.

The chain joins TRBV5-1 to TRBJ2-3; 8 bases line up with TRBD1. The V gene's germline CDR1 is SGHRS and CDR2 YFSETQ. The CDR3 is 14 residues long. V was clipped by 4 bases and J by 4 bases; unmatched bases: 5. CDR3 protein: CASSRGQEADTQYF. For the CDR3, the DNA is TGCGCCAGCAGCAGGGGACAGGAAGCAGATACGCAGTATTTT.

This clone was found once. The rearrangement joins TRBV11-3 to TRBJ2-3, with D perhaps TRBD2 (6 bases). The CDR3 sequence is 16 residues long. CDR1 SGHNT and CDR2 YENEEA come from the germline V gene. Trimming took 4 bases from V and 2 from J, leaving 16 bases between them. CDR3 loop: CASSSYRDSPTDTQYF. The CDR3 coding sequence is TGTGCCAGCAGCTCGTACCGGGACTCCCCCACAGATACGCAGTATTTT.

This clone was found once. The CDR3 DNA sequence: TGTGCCAGCAGTCTAGCGGGAGGAAGCACAGATACGCAGTATTTT. Amino acids: CASSLAGGSTDTQYF. The V gene is TRBV6-2 or TRBV6-3, the J gene TRBJ2-3, with 11 bases fitting TRBD2. Unmatched junction bases numbered 1, after V lost 5 bases and J lost 0 bases. Per the germline V gene, CDR1 is MNHEY and CDR2 is SVGEGT. CDR3 length equals 15 residues.

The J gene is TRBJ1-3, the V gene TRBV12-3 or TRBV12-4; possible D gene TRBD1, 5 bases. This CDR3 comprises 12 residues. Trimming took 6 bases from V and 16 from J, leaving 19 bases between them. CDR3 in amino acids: CASRFPGLRIYF. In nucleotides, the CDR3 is TGTGCCAGCAGATTTCCGGGACTCAGAATCTATTTT.

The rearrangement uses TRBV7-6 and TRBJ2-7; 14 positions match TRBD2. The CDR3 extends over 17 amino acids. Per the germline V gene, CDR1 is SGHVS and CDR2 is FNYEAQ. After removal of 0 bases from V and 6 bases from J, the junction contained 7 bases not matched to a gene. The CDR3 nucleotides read TGTGCCAGCAGCTTAGCAGGGACTAGCGGGAGTCTTGGCGAGCAGTACTTC. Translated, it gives CASSLAGTSGSLGEQYF.

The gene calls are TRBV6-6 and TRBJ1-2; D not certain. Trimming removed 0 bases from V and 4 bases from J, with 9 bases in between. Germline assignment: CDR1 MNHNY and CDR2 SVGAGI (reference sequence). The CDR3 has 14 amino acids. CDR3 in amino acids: CASSYSAASYGYTF. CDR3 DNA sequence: TGTGCCAGCAGTTACTCAGCGGCATCCTATGGCTACACCTTC.

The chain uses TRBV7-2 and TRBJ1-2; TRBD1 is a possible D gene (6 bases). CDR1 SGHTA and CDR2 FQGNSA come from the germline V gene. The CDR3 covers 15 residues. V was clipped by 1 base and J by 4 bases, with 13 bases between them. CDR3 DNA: TGTGCCAGCAGCTTAGGGAGGGGGGGGACCTATGGCTACACCTTC. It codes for CASSLGRGGTYGYTF.

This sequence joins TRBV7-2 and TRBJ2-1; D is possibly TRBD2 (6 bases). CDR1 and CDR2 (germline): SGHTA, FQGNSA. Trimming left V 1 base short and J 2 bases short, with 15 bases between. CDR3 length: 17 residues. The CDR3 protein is CASSLGGSGGAYNEQFF. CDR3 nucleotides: TGTGCCAGCAGCTTAGGAGGTAGCGGAGGCGCCTACAATGAGCAGTTCTTC.